This passage covers 5 T cell receptor beta chains from one sample sequenced in a study of vaccination effects on CD4 cells after COVID-19. ViraFEST used viral peptide pools to expand antigen-specific CD4+ T cells before sequencing. Investigators separated out CD4+ T cells once less than 11 days of culture had passed. Previously uninfected by SARS-CoV-2, the vaccine recipients also showed negative nucleocapsid antibodies. Their recognized antigens are unknown. TCRdb keeps only in-frame clones here, not all; method: immunoSEQ multiplex PCR. Of roughly 35,000 clones listed, about three fifths are singletons. The sample here was CD4+ T cells from PBMCs cultured with HCoV-OC43 spike peptides, taken before COVID-19 vaccination. The sample's subset: HCoV-OC43 spike overlapping peptide pool stimulation. The receptors come from a human donor who received a COVID-19 vaccine.

This rearrangement joins TRBV30 to TRBJ2-2, with TRBD2 identical over 11 bases. With 1 base clipped from V and 5 bases from J, the junction kept 6 bases outside the gene matches. Germline lookup yields CDR1 GTSNPN and CDR2 SVGIG (reference sequence). This CDR3 spans 16 amino acids. This chain's CDR3 is CAWSGETSGTTGELFF. The DNA for the CDR3 is TGTGCCTGGAGTGGAGAGACTAGCGGGACAACCGGGGAGCTGTTTTTT.

This rearrangement joins TRBV3-1 (or the pseudogene TRBV3-2) to TRBJ2-3; D call uncertain. The CDR3 totals 12 residues. Trimming left V 3 bases short and J 3 bases short, with 4 bases between. The germline V gene encodes CDR1 LGHDT and CDR2 YNNKEL (reference sequence). This chain's CDR3 is CASSQPTDTQYF. CDR3 sequence (DNA): TGTGCCAGCAGCCAGCCGACAGATACGCAGTATTTT.

The chain recombines TRBV29-1 with TRBJ2-1; perhaps D is TRBD1 or TRBD2 (5 bases each). Trimming left V 1 base short and J 1 base short, with 8 bases between. CDR1 is SQVTM, CDR2 ANQGSEA, per germline. The CDR3 loop spans 14 amino acids. The CDR3 protein is CSVEGGISYNEQFF. The CDR3 DNA reads TGCAGCGTTGAAGGGGGGATATCCTACAATGAGCAGTTCTTC.

The chain couples TRBV6-5 to TRBJ1-2; 7 bases match TRBD1. The germline CDR1 and CDR2 sequences are MNHEY and SVGAGI. V trimming: 5 bases; J trimming: 8 bases; junction bases outside the gene matches: 14. CDR3 size: 15 residues. The CDR3 is CASSQTGTVPGGYTF. In DNA, the CDR3 is TGTGCCAGCAGTCAGACCGGGACAGTCCCGGGCGGCTACACCTTC.

This rearrangement joins TRBV30 to TRBJ1-6, with 10 bases aligning to TRBD1. V dropped 8 bases and J dropped 11; count of bases not matched to a gene: 6. The CDR3 covers 12 residues. The germline CDR1 and CDR2 sequences are GTSNPN and SVGIG (reference sequence). As DNA, the CDR3 is TGTGCCGCGACAGGGGGCCCACCACCCCTCCACTTT. This codes for CAATGGPPPLHF.